The T cell receptor (beta chain) under discussion was sequenced for a study of tumor-infiltrating lymphocytes in primary liver carcinoma. Study background: Primary liver carcinoma, confirmed by histopathology, was surgically resected. General study points: Tumors had a top-250-clone fraction that was significantly higher than blood (p = 0.039).

Points on this clonotype: Its matching antigen is unknown. Because the CDR3 is missing its conserved closing phenylalanine or tryptophan, this is likely a read error.

The CDR3 has 13 residues. V was trimmed by 1 base and J by 7 bases, leaving 7 bases between them. Starting from 450 to 500 ng of total RNA, TCR beta cDNA was produced with a primer in the constant region. Libraries covering TCR beta were generated through three nested multiplex PCR rounds (using a slightly modified ARM-PCR). For roughly 10 cycles apiece, the opening two PCR rounds ran with TRBV1-TRBV30 forward primers and a C-beta reverse primer. TCRdb recomputed calls from the multiplex PCR reads with MiXCR, one row per CDR3 protein. The table lists about 310,000 distinct CDR3 sequences, approximately 58% of them singletons. The authors took blood RNA from unsorted whole blood and also extracted germline DNA. Patients carried chronic HBV infection without prior treatment.

The chain employs TRBV12-3 or TRBV12-4 and TRBJ2-2; D unclear. What was sequenced was peripheral blood. The origin of this receptor is a woman under 40 with primary liver carcinoma and hepatitis B virus infection. The CDR3 protein is CASSLEPVGELFI. The CDR3 DNA reads as TGTGCCAGCAGTTTAGAGCCGGTCGGGGAGCTGTTTATT.